These 21 T cell receptor beta chains originate from one sample sequenced in a study of T cell responses to AZD1222 COVID-19 vaccine. The assay was immunoSEQ multiplex PCR, and TCRdb's table has in-frame clones only and misses some. This table holds over 150,000 clones, 90% to 95% found once. Source: peripheral blood, taken 28 days after the second dose of the MenACWY control vaccine. These receptors came from an adult who received the MenACWY meningococcal vaccine as a control.

This clone showed up just once. J is TRBJ2-5 and V is TRBV15; D uncertain. The CDR3 sequence is 15 residues long. Trimming removed 5 bases from V and 4 bases from J, with 17 bases in between. Germline CDR1 is LNHNV and CDR2 is YYDKDF (reference sequence). This chain's CDR3 is CATSGFRSSGETQYF. As DNA, the CDR3 is TGTGCCACCAGCGGTTTCCGGTCCTCGGGAGAGACCCAGTACTTC.

The rearrangement joins TRBV6-6 to TRBJ1-5; D is undetermined. The V end was cut by 6 bases, the J end by 0 bases, with 9 bases between. This CDR3 spans 14 amino acids. Germline V gene data show CDR1 as MNHNY and CDR2 as SVGAGI (reference sequence). The CDR3 reads CASRFGSSNQPQHF. The DNA for the CDR3 is TGTGCCAGCAGATTCGGGAGTAGCAATCAGCCCCAGCATTTT.

The CDR3 bases are TGTGCCAGCAGCTTGGGGGGACTACACAACTATGGCTACACCTTC. Its protein is CASSLGGLHNYGYTF. V usage is TRBV5-4 and J usage is TRBJ1-2, with a tentative D call TRBD1 (5 bases). The CDR3 consists of 15 residues. Germline V gene sequence: CDR1 SGHNT, CDR2 YYREEE (reference sequence). V gave up 0 bases and J gave up 2 bases, with 11 bases separating them.

This chain links TRBV30 with TRBJ1-6; 9 bases are shared with TRBD1. V lost 3 bases and J lost 7; bases outside the gene matches: 1. CDR1 is GTSNPN and CDR2 is SVGIG in the germline V gene (reference sequence). CDR3 length: 13 residues. The CDR3 protein is CAWRTGGNSPLHF. The CDR3 region has the DNA TGTGCCTGGAGGACAGGGGGAAATTCACCCCTCCACTTT.

The V gene is TRBV5-1, the J gene TRBJ1-4; D gene uncertain. Germline-derived CDR1 and CDR2 are SGHRS and YFSETQ. V lost 0 bases and J lost 8, with 17 bases in between. The CDR3 sequence is 16 residues long. CDR3 DNA: TGCGCCAGCAGCTTGGGCTTTCGGGAGTCCGGGGAAAAACTGTTTTTT. Its protein is CASSLGFRESGEKLFF. Variable domain in full (rest from reference TRBV5-1 and TRBJ1-4): KAGVTQTPRYLIKTRGQQVTLSCSPISGHRSVSWYQQTPGQGLQFLFEYFSETQRNKGNFPGRFSGRQFSNSRSEMNVSTLELGDSALYLCASSLGFRESGEKLFFGSGTQLSVL.

The chain links TRBV6-5 to TRBJ2-7; the match to TRBD1 covers 11 bases. The CDR3 extends over 14 amino acids. Germline V gives CDR1 MNHEY, CDR2 SVGAGI. V was clipped by 4 bases and J by 7 bases; unmatched bases: 6. CDR3 sequence: CASSSGTGGREQYF. The CDR3, as DNA: TGTGCCAGCAGTTCCGGGACAGGGGGGAGGGAGCAGTACTTC.

The V call is TRBV6-4, the J call TRBJ1-1, with D unresolved. In germline, CDR1 is MRHNA, CDR2 SNTAGT. The CDR3 sequence is 15 residues long. The ends were cut back, 6 bases at V and 0 bases at J, with 14 bases in the middle. The CDR3 reads CASRKHSNLNTEAFF. In DNA, the CDR3 is TGTGCCAGCAGGAAACACTCGAATTTGAACACTGAAGCTTTCTTT.

This sequence joins TRBV19 and TRBJ1-1; D not certain. V was shortened by 9 bases and J by 2 bases, with 16 bases between the two germline ends. The CDR3 contains 14 residues. CDR1 is LNHDA and CDR2 is SQIVND in the germline V gene (reference sequence). The CDR3 loop reads CASKTLLLNTEAFF. CDR3 in DNA: TGTGCCAGCAAGACCCTTTTATTAAACACTGAAGCTTTCTTT.

This clone was seen a few times. The V gene is TRBV5-4, the J gene TRBJ1-2, with 8 bases identical to TRBD1. In germline, CDR1 is SGHNT, CDR2 YYREEE (reference sequence). The CDR3 has 13 amino acids. The ends lost 4 bases at V and 4 bases at J; junction bases unmatched: 3. As DNA, the CDR3 is TGTGCCAGCAGCGTGGACAGGGTCTATGGCTACACCTTC. This codes for CASSVDRVYGYTF. The full variable domain, with the rest looked up from reference TRBV5-4 and TRBJ1-2, is ETGVTQSPTHLIKTRGQQVTLRCSSQSGHNTVSWYQQALGQGPQFIFQYYREEENGRGNFPPRFSGLQFPNYSSELNVNALELDDSALYLCASSVDRVYGYTFGSGTRLTVV.

This rearrangement joins TRBV3-1 (or the pseudogene TRBV3-2) to TRBJ2-2; D might be TRBD1 or TRBD2, each matching 5 bases. The germline gives CDR1 LGHDT, CDR2 YNNKEL (reference sequence). This CDR3 comprises 16 residues. With 2 bases removed from V and 5 bases from J, the gap between germline ends came to 15 bases. CDR3 sequence reads: CASSQTGTAITGELFF. The CDR3 coding sequence is TGTGCCAGCAGCCAAACTGGGACGGCGATTACCGGGGAGCTGTTTTTT.

This chain links TRBV6-4 with TRBJ1-1, with TRBD1 matching 9 bases. CDR3 length equals 13 residues. J was trimmed by 10 bases and V by 5 bases; bases with no gene match: 8. Germline V gene data show CDR1 as MRHNA and CDR2 as SNTAGT. The CDR3 loop is CASSSGTGLTAFF. The CDR3 region has the DNA TGTGCCAGCAGTTCCGGGACAGGGTTGACAGCTTTCTTT.

In its sample, this clone was seen a few times. The V gene is TRBV9, the J gene TRBJ2-2, with D unclear. CDR3 length: 15 amino acids. Germline CDR1 reads SGDLS; CDR2 reads YYNGEE. The V gene lost 3 bases and the J gene lost 4 bases, with 13 bases spanning the gap. CDR3 amino acids: CASSGLLPGTGELFF. CDR3 nucleotide sequence: TGTGCCAGCAGCGGGCTCCTCCCGGGCACCGGGGAGCTGTTTTTT.

The chain has TRBV7-8 and TRBJ2-7; 9 positions match TRBD1. The germline CDR1 and CDR2 sequences are SGHVS and FQNEAQ. J was trimmed by 4 bases and V by 5 bases; bases with no gene match: 6. The CDR3 totals 14 residues. The chain's CDR3 is CASSTGTGRYEQYF. The CDR3 nucleotides read TGTGCCAGCAGCACCGGGACAGGGAGATACGAGCAGTACTTC.

The V gene is TRBV19, the J gene TRBJ1-1, with D hard to call. Between the trimmed V and J ends, which lost 1 base and 3 bases, there was a span of 6 bases. CDR3 size: 13 residues. Looked up from germline, CDR1 is LNHDA and CDR2 is SQIVND (reference sequence). The CDR3: CASSIADDTEAFF. CDR3 DNA sequence: TGTGCCAGTAGTATAGCGGACGACACTGAAGCTTTCTTT.

The V call is TRBV19, the J call TRBJ1-5; D gene uncertain. This CDR3 is built from 16 residues. Deletions cut 1 base from V and 0 bases from J, with 10 bases between. Germline CDR1 and CDR2: LNHDA and SQIVND (reference sequence). CDR3 amino acids: CASSIAVIYSNQPQHF. The CDR3 region has the DNA TGTGCCAGTAGTATAGCAGTGATCTATAGCAATCAGCCCCAGCATTTT.

The chain is built from TRBV28 and TRBJ2-7; 9 bases map to TRBD1. With 5 bases clipped from V and 0 bases from J, the junction kept 5 bases outside the gene matches. The germline gives CDR1 MDHEN, CDR2 SYDVKM. This CDR3 spans 15 amino acids. The CDR3 DNA is TGTGCCAGCAGTCCCGGGACAGGGAGCTCCTACGAGCAGTACTTC. This gives the protein CASSPGTGSSYEQYF.

The chain is built from TRBV28 and TRBJ1-1; TRBD1 matches 8 bases. This CDR3 is 14 amino acids long. The germline V gene encodes CDR1 MDHEN and CDR2 SYDVKM. The V and J ends lost 2 bases and 4 bases, in that order; junction bases with no gene match: 3. In DNA form, the CDR3 reads TGTGCCAGCAGTTTAACAGGGGGGGTCACTGAAGCTTTCTTT. It yields the protein CASSLTGGVTEAFF.

The chain uses TRBV28 and TRBJ1-3, with TRBD1 as a possible D gene (6 bases). Trimming took off 6 bases at V and 5 bases at J, with 8 bases between the two ends. The CDR3 runs 12 residues. The germline CDR1 and CDR2 sequences are MDHEN and SYDVKM. The CDR3 here is CASRQGRNTIYF. The CDR3 nucleotides are TGTGCCAGCAGACAGGGACGAAACACCATATATTTT.

This clone has a single count. Compared with germline, one end of the junction differs, possibly owing to a read error. The genes are TRBV19 and TRBJ1-3; D unclear. This CDR3 has 9 amino acids. Germline V gives CDR1 LNHDA, CDR2 SQIVND (reference sequence). Here the CDR3 DNA reads TGTGCCAGTAGTATAGCTGGGGATTTT. This gives the protein CASSIAGDF.

V and J are TRBV5-1 and TRBJ2-2; TRBD1 or TRBD2 may be the D gene (5 bases each). The germline V and J ends were trimmed by 1 base and 3 bases, with 10 bases remaining between them. CDR3 length equals 15 residues. Germline lookup yields CDR1 SGHRS and CDR2 YFSETQ. The CDR3 DNA reads as TGCGCCAGCAGCTTGTCGGTGGGGGACACCGGGGAGCTGTTTTTT. Translated, it gives CASSLSVGDTGELFF. The variable domain in full, completed from reference TRBV5-1 and TRBJ2-2, reads KAGVTQTPRYLIKTRGQQVTLSCSPISGHRSVSWYQQTPGQGLQFLFEYFSETQRNKGNFPGRFSGRQFSNSRSEMNVSTLELGDSALYLCASSLSVGDTGELFFGEGSRLTVL.

The chain combines TRBV6-5 with TRBJ1-1, with D unresolved. Germline-derived CDR1 and CDR2 are MNHEY and SVGAGI. CDR3 length equals 15 residues. Trimming left V 6 bases short and J 0 bases short, with 14 bases between. The CDR3 region has the DNA TGTGCCAGCAGCACGGCTTTGAATCTGAACACTGAAGCTTTCTTT. It codes for CASSTALNLNTEAFF.